The 30 T cell receptor beta chains reported below all come from one sample, sequenced in a study of blood T cells in healthy people across ages. A J-beta primer mix and a sample-barcoded 5' primer were used in a second PCR of about 7 to 12 cycles. TCRdb used MiXCR to reprocess the 5' RACE reads, holding one entry per CDR3 protein. The sample holds under 2,000,000 distinct CDR3 sequences, around 48% seen once. The sample consisted of blood. These receptors all come from a woman aged 40 to 55 in good health.

This clonotype has only a few counts. This rearrangement joins TRBV9 to TRBJ2-5; D is undetermined. The CDR3 runs 17 residues. V lost 0 bases and J lost 1, with 16 bases in between. Germline V gene sequence: CDR1 SGDLS, CDR2 YYNGEE. DNA of the CDR3: TGTGCCAGCAGCGTAGGTCCAATCGGGTCGACCCAAGAGACCCAGTACTTC. It is translated as CASSVGPIGSTQETQYF.

This clonotype showed up just a few times. The chain uses TRBV18 and TRBJ2-3; D is uncertain. Trimming took off 8 bases at V and 0 bases at J, with 12 bases between the two ends. Germline V gives CDR1 KGHSH, CDR2 LQKENI. The CDR3 loop spans 14 amino acids. In nucleotides, the CDR3 is TGTGCCAGCAGCCCTGGTATCAGCACAGATACGCAGTATTTT. Amino acid sequence: CASSPGISTDTQYF.

This chain uses TRBV7-2 with TRBJ1-2; a possible D gene is TRBD1 (5 bases). The CDR3 totals 13 residues. Per the germline V gene, CDR1 is SGHTA and CDR2 is FQGNSA. Trimming left V 7 bases short and J 7 bases short, with 16 bases between. The CDR3: CASTQGLDSGYTF. In DNA form, the CDR3 reads TGTGCCAGCACTCAGGGTTTAGATTCTGGCTACACCTTC.

This clonotype was counted only a few times. The CDR3 sequence is CSVSGLAGGRTDTQYF. The DNA for the CDR3 is TGCAGCGTATCTGGGCTAGCGGGGGGGCGCACAGATACGCAGTATTTT. The chain joins TRBV29-1 to TRBJ2-3, with 12 nucleotides matching TRBD2. Germline CDR1 is SQVTM and CDR2 is ANQGSEA. Trimming removed 6 bases from V and 1 base from J; junction bases left unmatched: 8. CDR3 length equals 16 residues.

This rearrangement joins TRBV29-1 to TRBJ2-1, with TRBD1 matching over 9 bases. V trimming: 6 bases; J trimming: 7 bases; junction bases outside the gene matches: 7. CDR3 size: 13 residues. Germline loops: CDR1 SQVTM, CDR2 ANQGSEA. CDR3 in DNA: TGCAGCGTGAACAGGGGGCTAGGGAATGAGCAGTTCTTC. This gives the protein CSVNRGLGNEQFF.

The chain carries TRBV20-1 and TRBJ2-7; 11 bases map to TRBD1. Trimming took 6 bases from V and 6 from J; bases not matched to a gene: 4. The CDR3 is 12 residues long. The germline V gene has CDR1 DFQATT and CDR2 SNEGSKA (reference sequence). CDR3 DNA sequence: TGCAGTGCCCGGACAGGGGGCCTCGAGCAGTACTTC. Translated: CSARTGGLEQYF.

The chain uses TRBV20-1 and TRBJ2-2; no clear D gene. Per the germline V gene, CDR1 is DFQATT and CDR2 is SNEGSKA (reference sequence). Trimming shortened V by 0 bases and J by 1 base, and 6 bases separated the two germline ends. The CDR3 contains 14 residues. The CDR3 region has the DNA TGCAGTGCTAGAGATCAGGAGAACACCGGGGAGCTGTTTTTT. Amino acids: CSARDQENTGELFF.

There are a few counts of this clonotype. The chain recombines TRBV4-1 with TRBJ2-7; D possibly corresponds to TRBD1 (5 bases). There are 14 residues in the CDR3. Germline V CDR1 and CDR2: MGHRA, YSYEKL. The V and J ends lost 2 bases and 5 bases respectively, with 13 bases between them. CDR3: CASSQYPGFHEQYF. In nucleotides, the CDR3 is TGCGCCAGCAGCCAATACCCAGGGTTCCACGAGCAGTACTTC.

The gene calls are TRBV6-6 and TRBJ2-1; 8 bases agree with TRBD1. The germline CDR1 and CDR2 sequences are MNHNY and SVGAGI (reference sequence). The V and J ends lost 4 bases and 5 bases, in that order; junction bases with no gene match: 7. This CDR3 has 15 residues. CDR3 amino acids: CASSSQGATHNEQFF. The CDR3 region has the DNA TGTGCCAGCAGTTCCCAGGGGGCAACCCACAATGAGCAGTTCTTC.

The chain carries TRBV20-1 and TRBJ1-5, with 9 positions matching TRBD1. CDR1 is DFQATT, CDR2 SNEGSKA, per germline (reference sequence). V lost 5 bases and J lost 5; bases outside the gene matches: 22. This CDR3 is 19 amino acids long. CDR3 in amino acids: CSAAKFGGRGQGSDQPQHF. The CDR3 DNA reads TGCAGTGCTGCTAAGTTCGGGGGTAGGGGACAGGGTTCCGATCAGCCCCAGCATTTT.

V usage is TRBV20-1 and J usage is TRBJ2-7; tentative D call: TRBD2 (6 bases). The V end was cut by 2 bases, the J end by 2 bases, with 13 bases between. The CDR3 totals 14 residues. Germline CDR1 DFQATT, CDR2 SNEGSKA (reference sequence). CDR3 in DNA: TGCAGTGCTAGACCGCCGGGACTTACCTACGAGCAGTACTTC. The encoded protein is CSARPPGLTYEQYF.

The chain carries TRBV13 and TRBJ1-4; the D is unclear. V was trimmed by 5 bases and J by 8 bases, leaving 15 bases between them. The germline V gene has CDR1 PRHDT and CDR2 FYEKMQ (reference sequence). The CDR3 is 14 amino acids. The CDR3 DNA is TGTGCCAGCAGCCCCCCGGGCTTATACGAAAAACTGTTTTTT. It is translated as CASSPPGLYEKLFF.

The CDR3 coding sequence is TGTGCCACCAGCAGAGATCTGGCGGGGGGGTCCAAAAACATTCAGTACTTC. Amino acid sequence: CATSRDLAGGSKNIQYF. The chain employs TRBV15 and TRBJ2-4; TRBD2 aligns across 9 bases. CDR3 length: 17 residues. CDR1 and CDR2 (germline): LNHNV, YYDKDF (reference sequence). After removal of 0 bases from V and 2 bases from J, the junction contained 5 bases not matched to a gene.

The chain has TRBV11-2 and TRBJ2-1, with 7 bases identical to TRBD2. CDR3 length: 14 residues. Germline V gives CDR1 SGHAT, CDR2 FQNNGV. The trim removed 5 bases at V and 4 bases at J, leaving 5 bases unmatched. As DNA, the CDR3 is TGTGCCAGCAGCACCCAGCGGGGTTACAATGAGCAGTTCTTC. Residues: CASSTQRGYNEQFF.

This chain links TRBV6-1 with TRBJ2-4; D is unresolved. Germline loops: CDR1 MNHNS, CDR2 SASEGT. CDR3 length: 13 residues. V gave up 2 bases and J gave up 0 bases, with 2 bases separating them. DNA for the CDR3: TGTGCCAGCAGTGAAACAGCCAAAAACATTCAGTACTTC. Translating gives CASSETAKNIQYF.

The chain combines TRBV20-1 with TRBJ2-1, with a weak D call TRBD1 (5 bases). The CDR3 runs to 15 residues. CDR1 DFQATT and CDR2 SNEGSKA come from the germline V gene (reference sequence). Trimming left V 0 bases short and J 2 bases short, with 11 bases between. CDR3 nucleotide sequence: TGCAGTGCTAGAGATCGCAGGGCAGCCTACAATGAGCAGTTCTTC. Its translation is CSARDRRAAYNEQFF.

This sequence joins TRBV7-2 and TRBJ2-1, with D perhaps assigned TRBD1 or TRBD2 (5 bases each). Germline V CDR1 and CDR2: SGHTA, FQGNSA. The CDR3 sequence is 15 residues long. Trimming removed 5 bases from V and 4 bases from J, with 15 bases in between. CDR3 in amino acids: CASSDARERYNEQFF. The CDR3 DNA reads as TGTGCCAGCAGCGATGCCAGGGAGCGGTACAATGAGCAGTTCTTC.

This clonotype has more than one count but fewer than ten. The DNA for the CDR3 is TGCGCCAGCAGCCAAGGGGGGTCGGGCGAGCAGTACTTC. This sequence encodes CASSQGGSGEQYF. The chain links TRBV4-1 to TRBJ2-7; D may correspond to TRBD1 or TRBD2 (5 bases each). The CDR3 consists of 13 residues. Germline V gives CDR1 MGHRA, CDR2 YSYEKL. Trimming cost V 1 base and J 6 bases, with 10 bases left between them.

The gene calls are TRBV6-1 and TRBJ2-3; D not certain. Per germline, CDR1 MNHNS and CDR2 SASEGT. V was cut by 2 bases and J by 4 bases, with 7 bases left in between. The CDR3 is 13 residues long. This CDR3 reads CASSEFRADTQYF. As DNA, the CDR3 is TGTGCCAGCAGTGAATTTAGGGCAGATACGCAGTATTTT.

This clonotype was detected only once. This chain uses TRBV20-1 with TRBJ2-1; no firm D call. The germline V and J ends were trimmed by 1 base and 0 bases, with 10 bases remaining between them. Germline-derived CDR1 and CDR2 are DFQATT and SNEGSKA (reference sequence). The CDR3 has 15 residues. The CDR3 nucleotides are TGCAGTGCTAGAGGGGCACTTCTCTCCTACAATGAGCAGTTCTTC. As protein: CSARGALLSYNEQFF.

The rearrangement links TRBV24-1 to TRBJ2-7, with D unclear. TRBJ2-5 matches the DNA end more closely, so the J call is doubtful. The CDR3 runs to 14 residues. The germline V gene encodes CDR1 KGHDR and CDR2 SFDVKD. This CDR3 is CATSDPNRIGTQYF. CDR3 nucleotides: TGTGCCACCAGTGATCCCAACCGCATCGGGACCCAGTACTTC.

The chain carries TRBV7-8 and TRBJ2-5; TRBD2 matches 7 bases. In germline, CDR1 is SGHVS, CDR2 FQNEAQ. Unmatched junction bases numbered 6, after V lost 0 bases and J lost 2 bases. This CDR3 region has 16 residues. The DNA of the CDR3 is TGTGCCAGCAGCTTAGCGAACCTAGCGGCTCAAGAGACCCAGTACTTC. Protein: CASSLANLAAQETQYF. The complete variable domain, with remaining parts taken from reference TRBV7-8 and TRBJ2-5, reads GAGVSQSPRYKVAKRGQDVALRCDPISGHVSLFWYQQALGQGPEFLTYFQNEAQLDKSGLPSDRFFAERPEGSVSTLKIQRTQQEDSAVYLCASSLANLAAQETQYFGPGTRLLVL.

The V and J genes are TRBV25-1 and TRBJ2-3, with 8 bases matching TRBD2. The CDR3 runs 15 residues. The germline gives CDR1 MGHDK, CDR2 SYGVNS. Trimming at V came to 8 bases and at J to 2 bases, leaving 9 bases not matched to a gene. The CDR3 loop reads CASSQSGLATDTQYF. CDR3 nucleotide sequence: TGTGCCAGCTCCCAGTCAGGACTAGCCACAGATACGCAGTATTTT.

The rearrangement joins TRBV29-1 to TRBJ2-2; weak D call: TRBD1 (6 bases). CDR3 length equals 14 residues. The ends were cut back, 6 bases at V and 4 bases at J, with 15 bases in the middle. Germline CDR1 is SQVTM and CDR2 is ANQGSEA. In nucleotides, the CDR3 is TGCAGCGTCAAAAGACAGGAGACCACCGGGGAGCTGTTTTTT. This codes for CSVKRQETTGELFF.

The chain uses TRBV12-3 or TRBV12-4 and TRBJ2-7; 9 nucleotides line up with TRBD1. V shed 0 bases, J shed 7 bases, and the junction held 7 bases outside the gene matches. The CDR3 consists of 15 residues. In DNA form, the CDR3 reads TGTGCCAGCAGTTTAGCCCCACAGGGGGCGGGGGAGCAGTACTTC. It yields the protein CASSLAPQGAGEQYF.

This chain links TRBV13 with TRBJ2-1; TRBD2 matches at 12 bases. The trim removed 0 bases at V and 13 bases at J, leaving 13 bases unmatched. The CDR3 consists of 17 residues. CDR1 is PRHDT, CDR2 FYEKMQ, per germline (reference sequence). CDR3 nucleotides: TGTGCCAGCAGCTTAGGACTAGCGGGGGGACTACAAGAGACCCAGTTCTTC. Protein: CASSLGLAGGLQETQFF.

This rearrangement joins TRBV2 to TRBJ2-7, with no clear D. Germline lookup yields CDR1 SNHLY and CDR2 FYNNEI. Trimming stripped 2 bases from V and 5 bases from J, with 7 bases between. The CDR3 totals 12 residues. CDR3 nucleotides: TGTGCCAGCAGTGAAACGAGCGACGAGCAGTACTTC. Residues: CASSETSDEQYF.

The V gene is TRBV3-1, the J gene TRBJ2-5; 8 bases map to TRBD2. Germline lookup yields CDR1 LGHDT and CDR2 YNNKEL (reference sequence). This CDR3 comprises 16 residues. The junction had 12 bases not matched to a gene; V was cut back by 5 bases and J by 4 bases. CDR3 region: CASSIRLAGSRETQYF. The CDR3 nucleotides are TGTGCCAGCAGCATCCGCTTAGCGGGGAGCAGAGAGACCCAGTACTTC.

The chain carries TRBV28 and TRBJ2-7; possibly TRBD1 for D (5 bases). CDR1 and CDR2 from the germline V gene are MDHEN and SYDVKM. The CDR3 totals 16 residues. With 7 bases removed from V and 3 bases from J, the gap between germline ends came to 22 bases. For the CDR3, the DNA is TGTGCCAGCATACCGCCGGGCAGGGAAAAGGTCTACGAGCAGTACTTC. Residues: CASIPPGREKVYEQYF.

Only a few counts were recorded for this clonotype. V usage is TRBV4-3 and J usage is TRBJ2-3; D is unclear. The CDR3 runs to 16 residues. Per germline, CDR1 LGHNA and CDR2 YSLEER. V lost 0 bases, J lost 1 base, and 11 bases lay in between. Written as DNA, the CDR3 is TGCGCCAGCAGCCAAGATGAGATGCAGGGCACAGATACGCAGTATTTT. It codes for CASSQDEMQGTDTQYF.